The 26 T cell receptor beta chains reported below all come from one sample, sequenced in a study of blood T cell repertoires in COVID-19. TCRdb keeps only in-frame clones here, not all; method: immunoSEQ multiplex PCR. This sample has roughly 80,000 clones, with roughly 80% found just once. The sequenced sample was peripheral blood. These receptor sequences come from a man aged 50 to 59 with acute or convalescent COVID-19.

The rearrangement joins TRBV27 to TRBJ2-5; 9 nucleotides line up with TRBD2. CDR1 and CDR2 from the germline V gene are MNHEY and SMNVEV (reference sequence). The CDR3 length is 15 residues. After removal of 5 bases from V and 2 bases from J, the junction contained 6 bases not matched to a gene. CDR3 bases: TGTGCCAGCAGTCTAATTCTAGCGGGACAAGAGACCCAGTACTTC. Encoded protein: CASSLILAGQETQYF.

V is TRBV4-3 and J is TRBJ2-2; TRBD2 matches 10 bases. With 0 bases clipped from V and 1 base from J, the junction kept 2 bases outside the gene matches. CDR3 length: 17 residues. CDR1 LGHNA and CDR2 YSLEER come from the germline V gene. Here the CDR3 DNA reads TGCGCCAGCAGCCAAGATAGACTAGCGGGGAACACCGGGGAGCTGTTTTTT. Protein product: CASSQDRLAGNTGELFF.

The rearrangement joins TRBV4-3 to TRBJ2-1; D uncertain. Trimming pared 5 bases from V and 4 bases from J, leaving 9 bases between. The CDR3 contains 13 residues. The germline V gene has CDR1 LGHNA and CDR2 YSLEER. CDR3 in DNA: TGCGCCAGCAGCATATTAACATACAATGAGCAGTTCTTC. Its translation is CASSILTYNEQFF.

The chain is built from TRBV2 and TRBJ1-4; no clear D. CDR1 is SNHLY and CDR2 is FYNNEI in the germline V gene. This CDR3 contains 12 residues. DNA of the CDR3: TGTGCAGGCGGCACTGTTAATGAAAAACTGTTTTTT. It encodes CAGGTVNEKLFF.

In this sample, this clone turned up once. This chain links TRBV6-5 with TRBJ1-5; tentative D call: TRBD1 (6 bases). Trimming removed 7 bases at V and 2 bases at J, with 9 bases between. Germline V gene lookup returns CDR1 MNHEY and CDR2 SVGAGI. The CDR3 length is 13 residues. The CDR3 protein is CASNQGRNQPQHF. The DNA of the CDR3 is TGTGCCAGCAACCAGGGGCGCAATCAGCCCCAGCATTTT.

V and J are TRBV2 and TRBJ1-2; 12 bases are shared with TRBD1. V was clipped by 6 bases and J by 7 bases; unmatched bases: 6. The CDR3 contains 14 residues. Germline CDR1 and CDR2: SNHLY and FYNNEI. DNA for the CDR3: TGTGCCAGCAGCCGGGGACAGGGGGCTTCTGGCTACACCTTC. As protein: CASSRGQGASGYTF.

This clone was detected a few times. This rearrangement joins TRBV11-2 to TRBJ2-3; D unclear. In germline, CDR1 is SGHAT, CDR2 FQNNGV. The CDR3 has 14 amino acids. V dropped 5 bases and J dropped 4 bases, with 13 bases sitting between them. The DNA for the CDR3 is TGTGCCAGCAGCCCGGCCTCTAGAGCAGATACGCAGTATTTT. Amino acid sequence: CASSPASRADTQYF.

The chain links TRBV10-3 to TRBJ1-5; possible D gene TRBD1, 5 bases. CDR3 size: 14 residues. V lost 2 bases and J lost 4, with 9 bases in between. CDR1 is ENHRY and CDR2 is SYGVKD in the germline V gene. DNA for the CDR3: TGTGCCATCAGTGAGCCCGGGGGTAATCAGCCCCAGCATTTT. As protein: CAISEPGGNQPQHF.

CDR3 DNA sequence: TGTGCCAGCCGGGGGGCTACCGGGGAGCTGTTTTTT. Amino acids: CASRGATGELFF. The chain uses TRBV6-5 and TRBJ2-2; maybe TRBD2 (7 bases). The CDR3 is 12 amino acids. The V end lost 8 bases, the J end lost 5 bases, and 9 bases lay between the germline ends. From germline, CDR1 is MNHEY and CDR2 SVGAGI.

The chain carries TRBV18 and TRBJ1-1, with a possible D match to TRBD1 (6 bases). The V end lost 1 base, the J end lost 1 base, and 16 bases lay between the germline ends. Germline CDR1 reads KGHSH; CDR2 reads LQKENI. This CDR3 region has 17 residues. CDR3 protein: CASSPLTGQTTNTEAFF. The DNA for the CDR3 is TGTGCCAGCTCACCACTCACCGGACAGACGACGAACACTGAAGCTTTCTTT.

The chain employs TRBV5-1 and TRBJ1-4, with 7 bases lining up with TRBD1. This CDR3 has 16 residues. V gave up 4 bases and J gave up 7 bases; unmatched junction bases: 13. The germline V gene encodes CDR1 SGHRS and CDR2 YFSETQ. CDR3 sequence: CASSLWTGLKGEKLFF. CDR3 DNA: TGCGCCAGCAGCCTATGGACAGGCCTTAAGGGTGAAAAACTGTTTTTT. Combining the CDR3 with reference TRBV5-1 and TRBJ1-4 gives the whole variable domain KAGVTQTPRYLIKTRGQQVTLSCSPISGHRSVSWYQQTPGQGLQFLFEYFSETQRNKGNFPGRFSGRQFSNSRSEMNVSTLELGDSALYLCASSLWTGLKGEKLFFGSGTQLSVL.

The CDR3 bases are TGCAGTGCTAGTGTCTTGAGGGGGCAGTCCTACGAGCAGTACTTC. This codes for CSASVLRGQSYEQYF. The rearrangement joins TRBV20-1 to TRBJ2-7; 7 positions match TRBD1. There are 15 residues in the CDR3. Per germline, CDR1 DFQATT and CDR2 SNEGSKA (reference sequence). With 3 bases clipped from V and 1 base from J, the junction kept 9 bases outside the gene matches.

This sequence joins TRBV7-9 and TRBJ2-5, with D tentatively TRBD2 (6 bases). The germline V gene has CDR1 SEHNR and CDR2 FQNEAQ (reference sequence). CDR3 length: 14 amino acids. Trimming shortened V by 6 bases and J by 4 bases, and 15 bases separated the two germline ends. The CDR3 loop reads CASSLSGGIETQYF. The CDR3 region has the DNA TGTGCCAGCAGTTTATCCGGAGGGATAGAGACCCAGTACTTC. Looking up the rest from reference TRBV7-9 and TRBJ2-5 gives the full variable domain: DTGVSQNPRHKITKRGQNVTFRCDPISEHNRLYWYRQTLGQGPEFLTYFQNEAQLEKSRLLSDRFSAERPKGSFSTLEIQRTEQGDSAMYLCASSLSGGIETQYFGPGTRLLVL.

The chain employs TRBV19 and TRBJ1-6; D call uncertain. The germline V and J ends were trimmed by 10 bases and 5 bases, with 21 bases remaining between them. The germline V gene encodes CDR1 LNHDA and CDR2 SQIVND (reference sequence). The CDR3 length is 16 residues. The CDR3 loop reads CATSKEGRWDNSPLHF. The CDR3 coding sequence is TGTGCCACATCGAAAGAGGGAAGGTGGGATAATTCACCCCTCCACTTT.

The rearrangement links TRBV5-5 to TRBJ1-2; TRBD1 aligns across 7 bases. Losses at the gene ends were 4 bases for V and 8 bases for J; bases not matched to a gene: 11. The V gene's germline CDR1 is SGHKS and CDR2 YYEKEE (reference sequence). The CDR3 consists of 14 residues. CDR3 region: CASSTRQGAGGYTF. CDR3 DNA sequence: TGTGCCAGCAGCACCCGACAGGGTGCGGGCGGCTACACCTTC. Using reference TRBV5-5 and TRBJ1-2 for the parts outside the CDR3, the full variable domain is DAGVTQSPTHLIKTRGQQVTLRCSPISGHKSVSWYQQVLGQGPQFIFQYYEKEERGRGNFPDRFSARQFPNYSSELNVNALLLGDSALYLCASSTRQGAGGYTFGSGTRLTVV.

The V and J genes are TRBV5-4 and TRBJ1-5, with TRBD1 identical over 7 bases. The ends lost 5 bases at V and 5 bases at J; junction bases unmatched: 7. This CDR3 contains 14 residues. The germline V gene has CDR1 SGHNT and CDR2 YYREEE (reference sequence). The CDR3 bases are TGTGCCAGCAGTCCCGGGACAGATCATCAGCCCCAGCATTTT. It specifies CASSPGTDHQPQHF.

The J gene is TRBJ2-6, the V gene TRBV27, with TRBD1 matching over 8 bases. Germline-derived CDR1 and CDR2 are MNHEY and SMNVEV (reference sequence). The V segment lost 6 bases and the J segment 0 bases; nucleotides outside the gene matches: 16. CDR3 length: 20 residues. The CDR3 coding sequence is TGTGCCAGCAGCCAAAGGGTTATGGACAGGGTTCCCTCTGGGGCCAACGTCCTGACTTTC. This sequence encodes CASSQRVMDRVPSGANVLTF. Based on the CDR3 plus reference TRBV27 and TRBJ2-6, the full variable domain is EAQVTQNPRYLITVTGKKLTVTCSQNMNHEYMSWYRQDPGLGLRQIYYSMNVEVTDKGDVPEGYKVSRKEKRNFPLILESPSPNQTSLYFCASSQRVMDRVPSGANVLTFGAGSRLTVL.

The chain joins TRBV7-2 to TRBJ1-1; D remains ambiguous. V shed 1 base and J shed 1 base, with 10 bases lying between them. Looked up from germline, CDR1 is SGHTA and CDR2 is FQGNSA. The CDR3 consists of 15 residues. As DNA, the CDR3 is TGTGCCAGCAGCTTAGTCCGTCAGCGGAACACTGAAGCTTTCTTT. This codes for CASSLVRQRNTEAFF.

The chain combines TRBV7-9 with TRBJ2-1; 11 bases map to TRBD2. Germline CDR1 reads SEHNR; CDR2 reads FQNEAQ (reference sequence). With 6 bases clipped from V and 8 bases from J, the junction kept 6 bases outside the gene matches. This CDR3 has 14 amino acids. The CDR3 region is CASSSQLAGDEQFF. CDR3 DNA sequence: TGTGCCAGCAGTTCCCAACTAGCGGGAGATGAGCAGTTCTTC.

The V call is TRBV2, the J call TRBJ2-1; D not certain. The CDR3 sequence is 15 residues long. V lost 1 base to trimming and J lost 0 bases, with 7 bases between them. Germline CDR1 and CDR2: SNHLY and FYNNEI. The CDR3 reads CASSEGLDSYNEQFF. In DNA form, the CDR3 reads TGTGCCAGCAGTGAAGGCTTAGACTCCTACAATGAGCAGTTCTTC. The whole variable domain, filled in from reference TRBV2 and TRBJ2-1, reads EPEVTQTPSHQVTQMGQEVILRCVPISNHLYFYWYRQILGQKVEFLVSFYNNEISEKSEIFDDQFSVERPDGSNFTLKIRSTKLEDSAMYFCASSEGLDSYNEQFFGPGTRLTVL.

This clone occurred once. The V gene is TRBV6-6, the J gene TRBJ2-3; 7 positions agree with TRBD1. V gave up 5 bases and J gave up 4 bases; unmatched junction bases: 6. The CDR3 is 14 amino acids. Germline CDR1 is MNHNY and CDR2 is SVGAGI (reference sequence). The CDR3 DNA follows: TGTGCCAGCAGTAAACAGGGGATAGCAGATACGCAGTATTTT. Protein sequence: CASSKQGIADTQYF.

The rearrangement uses TRBV28 and TRBJ2-7; 9 nucleotides align to TRBD2. Germline V gene sequence: CDR1 MDHEN, CDR2 SYDVKM. Trimming at V came to 8 bases and at J to 3 bases, leaving 2 bases not matched to a gene. The CDR3 length is 12 residues. The CDR3 DNA is TGTGCCAGCGATAGCGGGAGCTACGAGCAGTACTTC. This codes for CASDSGSYEQYF.

This chain links TRBV9 with TRBJ2-3; D call uncertain. CDR3 length: 12 amino acids. The ends were cut back, 0 bases at V and 11 bases at J, with 10 bases in the middle. In germline, CDR1 is SGDLS, CDR2 YYNGEE. The DNA of the CDR3 is TGTGCCAGCAGCGTAGACTTGATTATGCAGTATTTT. Amino acid sequence: CASSVDLIMQYF. Full variable domain (remainder filled in from reference TRBV9 and TRBJ2-3): DSGVTQTPKHLITATGQRVTLRCSPRSGDLSVYWYQQSLDQGLQFLIQYYNGEERAKGNILERFSAQQFPDLHSELNLSSLELGDSALYFCASSVDLIMQYFGPGTRLTVL.

The chain links TRBV18 to TRBJ1-3, with 8 bases that match TRBD1. Germline V gene sequence: CDR1 KGHSH, CDR2 LQKENI. Trimming cost V 1 base and J 0 bases; bases outside gene matches: 8. CDR3 length: 18 residues. CDR3 coding DNA: TGTGCCAGCTCACCACAAGGACAGGGACTTTCCTCTGGAAACACCATATATTTT. It specifies CASSPQGQGLSSGNTIYF.

The gene calls are TRBV19 and TRBJ1-5; 9 positions agree with TRBD1. The CDR3 is made up of 14 amino acids. Trimming took 2 bases from V and 5 from J; bases not matched to a gene: 1. The germline CDR1 and CDR2 sequences are LNHDA and SQIVND (reference sequence). The CDR3: CASSIWTGDQPQHF. The CDR3 DNA reads as TGTGCCAGTAGTATATGGACAGGGGATCAGCCCCAGCATTTT.

This clone was seen only once. The chain links TRBV6-1 to TRBJ1-2; D is perhaps TRBD1 (5 bases). Deletions cut 3 bases from V and 8 bases from J, with 10 bases between. Per the germline V gene, CDR1 is MNHNS and CDR2 is SASEGT. The CDR3 contains 12 residues. The CDR3 reads CASSDGGIGYTF. CDR3 nucleotides: TGTGCCAGCAGTGATGGGGGGATCGGCTACACCTTC.